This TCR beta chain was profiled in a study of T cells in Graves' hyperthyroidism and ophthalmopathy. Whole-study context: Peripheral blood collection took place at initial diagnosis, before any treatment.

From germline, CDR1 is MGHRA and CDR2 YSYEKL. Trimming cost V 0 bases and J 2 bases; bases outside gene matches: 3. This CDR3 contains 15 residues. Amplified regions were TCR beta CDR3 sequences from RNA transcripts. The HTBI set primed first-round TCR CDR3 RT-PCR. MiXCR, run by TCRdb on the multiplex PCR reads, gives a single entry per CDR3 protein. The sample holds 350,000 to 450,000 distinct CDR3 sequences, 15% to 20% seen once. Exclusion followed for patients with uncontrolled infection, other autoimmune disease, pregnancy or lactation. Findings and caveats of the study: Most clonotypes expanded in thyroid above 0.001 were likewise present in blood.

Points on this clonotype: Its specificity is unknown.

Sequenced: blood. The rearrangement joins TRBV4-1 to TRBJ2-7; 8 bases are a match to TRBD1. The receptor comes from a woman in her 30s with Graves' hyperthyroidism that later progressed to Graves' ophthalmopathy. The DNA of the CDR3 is TGCGCCAGCAGCCAAGAGGACAGGGTAACCTACGAGCAGTACTTC. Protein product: CASSQEDRVTYEQYF.